The 9 T cell receptor beta chains given below trace back to one sample, sequenced in a study of blood T cell repertoires in COVID-19. Only in-frame clones appear in the TCRdb table, and some are missing; sequencing was by immunoSEQ multiplex PCR. In the table there are about 430,000 clones, about 90% of which are singletons. Sequencing was performed on peripheral blood. The receptors were gathered from a man between 18 and 29 years old with COVID-19, enrolled during active disease.

V usage is TRBV30 and J usage is TRBJ1-3; D gene unclear. The V end was cut by 0 bases, the J end by 0 bases, with 6 bases between. Per germline, CDR1 GTSNPN and CDR2 SVGIG (reference sequence). The CDR3 has 14 amino acids. The CDR3 DNA reads TGTGCCTGGAGTGTAACTGTCTCTGGAAACACCATATATTTT. Amino acids: CAWSVTVSGNTIYF. Variable domain in full (rest from reference TRBV30 and TRBJ1-3): SQTIHQWPATLVQPVGSPLSLECTVEGTSNPNLYWYRQAAGRGLQLLFYSVGIGQISSEVPQNLSASRPQDRQFILSSKKLLLSDSGFYLCAWSVTVSGNTIYFGEGSWLTVV.

This clone was found once. The chain combines TRBV7-9 with TRBJ1-5, with TRBD1 as a possible D gene (5 bases). CDR1 is SEHNR and CDR2 is FQNEAQ in the germline V gene (reference sequence). V shed 5 bases and J shed 11 bases, with 10 bases lying between them. The CDR3 has 11 amino acids. The CDR3 coding sequence is TGTGCCAGCAGCACAGGACCGACCCAGCATTTT. Translated: CASSTGPTQHF.

The chain employs TRBV4-1 and TRBJ2-7; the D gene is possibly TRBD2 (5 bases). The germline V gene encodes CDR1 MGHRA and CDR2 YSYEKL. Trimming cost V 0 bases and J 4 bases, with 16 bases left between them. This CDR3 has 16 amino acids. CDR3 in DNA: TGCGCCAGCAGCCAAGATTCGGGGTCAGGTAAATACGAGCAGTACTTC. Its protein product is CASSQDSGSGKYEQYF.

The rearrangement joins TRBV28 to TRBJ2-5; 8 bases are a match to TRBD2. With 1 base clipped from V and 3 bases from J, the junction kept 4 bases outside the gene matches. The length of the CDR3 is 15 residues. CDR1 and CDR2 (germline): MDHEN, SYDVKM. The CDR3 reads CASSLFGGGKETQYF. CDR3 nucleotide sequence: TGTGCCAGCAGTTTATTCGGCGGGGGGAAAGAGACCCAGTACTTC.

This clone was seen once. The CDR3 is CASSYSTRGSGEQYF. The CDR3 DNA sequence: TGTGCCAGCAGTTACTCGACGCGGGGGTCGGGGGAGCAGTACTTC. V is TRBV6-5 and J is TRBJ2-7, with 7 bases lining up with TRBD2. V was clipped by 0 bases and J by 7 bases; unmatched bases: 9. CDR3 length equals 15 residues. Germline lookup yields CDR1 MNHEY and CDR2 SVGAGI.

This clone was observed once. The chain is built from TRBV5-5 and TRBJ2-2; TRBD2 matches 10 bases. J lost 5 bases, V lost 2 bases, and 6 bases had no gene match. The CDR3 is 16 amino acids. Germline-derived CDR1 and CDR2 are SGHKS and YYEKEE (reference sequence). As DNA, the CDR3 is TGTGCCAGCAGCTTTAGCCCAGCGGGGGGGACCGGGGAGCTGTTTTTT. Residues: CASSFSPAGGTGELFF.

The rearrangement joins TRBV6-4 to TRBJ2-7; TRBD1 agrees at 9 bases. With V trimmed by 7 bases and J by 0 bases, 4 bases remained unmatched. Germline CDR1 MRHNA, CDR2 SNTAGT. The CDR3 length is 14 residues. CDR3 DNA: TGTGCCAGCAAACCGGGACAGGGCTCCTACGAGCAGTACTTC. It specifies CASKPGQGSYEQYF.

The chain uses TRBV13 and TRBJ1-2; D gene unclear. Trimming stripped 5 bases from V and 0 bases from J, with 10 bases between. The CDR3 spans 14 residues. Germline CDR1 reads PRHDT; CDR2 reads FYEKMQ (reference sequence). The chain's CDR3 is CASSPLGSNYGYTF. The CDR3 bases are TGTGCCAGCAGCCCCCTAGGTTCTAACTATGGCTACACCTTC.

The chain uses TRBV24-1 and TRBJ2-2, with 8 bases identical to TRBD2. CDR1 and CDR2 (germline): KGHDR, SFDVKD. The CDR3 contains 18 residues. Trimming took 4 bases from V and 6 from J; bases not matched to a gene: 15. CDR3 nucleotides: TGTGCCACCAGTGACCCCGGACCGGGAGGGCTAGCCGCCGGGGAGCTGTTTTTT. Protein product: CATSDPGPGGLAAGELFF.